This T cell receptor beta chain originates from a study of cytomegalovirus exposure and HLA in healthy donors. Points from the study as a whole: The authors later linked a missense DCLRE1C variant to TCR beta V- and J-gene trimming.

Concerning this clone: Antigen unknown.

Germline CDR1 is MDHEN and CDR2 is SYDVKM. This CDR3 comprises 14 residues. Between the trimmed V and J ends, which lost 8 bases and 5 bases, there was a span of 16 bases. The PCR contained 60 Vbeta and 13 Jbeta primers. The repertoire was sequenced with immunoSEQ multiplex PCR; TCRdb's copy has only in-frame clones and lacks some. The data contain 90,000 or so clones, roughly two thirds of them singletons. This chain joins TRBV28 and TRBJ1-5; D is perhaps TRBD1 (5 bases). Sequencing was carried out using PBMCs. This receptor was identified in a woman between 50 and 59 years old in good health and CMV-seropositive. CDR3 sequence (DNA): TGTGCCAGCGAGCGGGGCTCTTATCATCAGCCCCAGCATTTT. Encoded protein: CASERGSYHQPQHF.